The 14 T cell receptor beta chains given below trace back to one sample, sequenced in a study of blood T cell dynamics during melanoma immunotherapy. This table comes from immunoSEQ multiplex PCR, and its TCRdb copy is limited to in-frame clones, with some not included. The sample contains 17,000 or so clones, 65% to 90% of which appear only once. Time point defined: pre-treatment baseline. The source material was blood, sampled from a patient treated with checkpoint blockade. Every receptor here comes from a human donor with melanoma.

This clone was detected a few times. V usage is TRBV4-2 and J usage is TRBJ1-4, with 12 nucleotides matching TRBD1. Looked up from germline, CDR1 is LGHNA and CDR2 is YNFKEQ. With V trimmed by 6 bases and J by 5 bases, 7 bases remained unmatched. CDR3 length: 16 residues. Written as DNA, the CDR3 is TGTGCCAGCAGTCTCGGGACAGGGGGCGGGAATGAAAAACTGTTTTTT. Translation gives CASSLGTGGGNEKLFF.

This chain links TRBV18 with TRBJ2-1; D unresolved. CDR1 KGHSH and CDR2 LQKENI come from the germline V gene. The CDR3 is 13 amino acids. V gave up 2 bases and J gave up 5 bases, with 7 bases separating them. The CDR3 sequence: CASSPTTNNEQFF. CDR3 DNA: TGTGCCAGCTCACCAACCACTAACAATGAGCAGTTCTTC. The full variable domain, its missing parts supplied by reference TRBV18 and TRBJ2-1, is NAGVMQNPRHLVRRRGQEARLRCSPMKGHSHVYWYRQLPEEGLKFMVYLQKENIIDESGMPKERFSAEFPKEGPSILRIQQVVRGDSAAYFCASSPTTNNEQFFGPGTRLTVL.

This clone appeared a single time. V gene TRBV6-5 combines with J gene TRBJ2-3; possibly TRBD1 for D (5 bases). V was cut by 3 bases and J by 4 bases, with 14 bases left in between. Germline assignment: CDR1 MNHEY and CDR2 SVGAGI. The CDR3 has 15 amino acids. CDR3 loop: CASSYGAGQPDTQYF. The CDR3 nucleotides read TGTGCCAGCAGTTATGGGGCAGGGCAGCCAGATACGCAGTATTTT.

The rearrangement uses TRBV5-6 and TRBJ1-3; perhaps TRBD1 as D (6 bases). The CDR3 contains 12 residues. Germline CDR1 is SGHDT and CDR2 is YYEEEE. Trimming shortened V by 8 bases and J by 8 bases, and 14 bases separated the two germline ends. In DNA form, the CDR3 reads TGTGCCAGTGGGGGCGGCGGGGACACCATATATTTT. Translated, it gives CASGGGGDTIYF.

This clone has a handful of counts. The V call is TRBV11-3, the J call TRBJ1-2, with a possible D match to TRBD1 (5 bases). This CDR3 region has 15 residues. V was pared by 0 bases and J by 5 bases, with 13 bases between. CDR1 SGHNT and CDR2 YENEEA come from the germline V gene. CDR3 sequence: CASSLESTGVYGYTF. CDR3 bases: TGTGCCAGCAGCTTAGAGTCGACGGGGGTGTATGGCTACACCTTC.

V usage is TRBV5-1 and J usage is TRBJ1-2, with 8 bases lining up with TRBD1. CDR1 is SGHRS, CDR2 YFSETQ, per germline. V shed 3 bases and J 4 bases; nucleotides not matched to a gene: 8. CDR3 length: 15 amino acids. For the CDR3, the DNA is TGCGCCAGCAGCTCCAGACAGGGGTTGAGCTATGGCTACACCTTC. Encoded protein: CASSSRQGLSYGYTF.

This clone was observed a few times. This rearrangement joins TRBV30 to TRBJ1-2, with D possibly being TRBD1 (6 bases). CDR1 GTSNPN and CDR2 SVGIG come from the germline V gene (reference sequence). The CDR3 sequence is 15 residues long. V lost 1 base and J 8 bases, leaving 20 bases between the germline ends. CDR3 DNA: TGTGCCTGGAGTGAGTTAAATTACAGGGATCGAGGCTACACCTTC. It specifies CAWSELNYRDRGYTF. The full variable domain, in which reference TRBV30 and TRBJ1-2 provide the parts outside the CDR3, is SQTIHQWPATLVQPVGSPLSLECTVEGTSNPNLYWYRQAAGRGLQLLFYSVGIGQISSEVPQNLSASRPQDRQFILSSKKLLLSDSGFYLCAWSELNYRDRGYTFGSGTRLTVV.

This chain links TRBV6-6 with TRBJ1-2; 8 bases map to TRBD1. This CDR3 region has 14 residues. Germline values: CDR1 MNHNY, CDR2 SVGAGI (reference sequence). Trimming at V came to 7 bases and at J to 7 bases, leaving 11 bases not matched to a gene. The CDR3 DNA sequence: TGTGCCAGCAACTTACAGCAGGGGGCAGGTGGCTACACCTTC. It yields the protein CASNLQQGAGGYTF.

The rearrangement links TRBV5-8 to TRBJ1-5; D unresolved. V was pared by 2 bases and J by 7 bases, with 10 bases between. Looked up from germline, CDR1 is SGHTS and CDR2 is YDEGEE. The CDR3 consists of 13 residues. The CDR3 region has the DNA TGTGCCAGCAGCTTTAGTGCGGGGCAGCCCCAGCATTTT. Protein product: CASSFSAGQPQHF.

The J gene is TRBJ2-3, the V gene TRBV10-3; 9 bases are a match to TRBD2. Germline loops: CDR1 ENHRY, CDR2 SYGVKD. The CDR3 consists of 14 residues. V lost 4 bases, J lost 5 bases, and 4 bases stayed unmatched. In DNA form, the CDR3 reads TGTGCCATCAGTGGGGTAGCGGGAGAAGATACGCAGTATTTT. Translation gives CAISGVAGEDTQYF.

The rearrangement links TRBV5-1 to TRBJ2-1, with 8 bases aligning to TRBD2. Germline CDR1 is SGHRS and CDR2 is YFSETQ. The ends lost 0 bases at V and 8 bases at J; junction bases unmatched: 7. This CDR3 contains 15 residues. For the CDR3, the DNA is TGCGCCAGCAGCTTGGGGACTAGCCGCCGCCATGAGCAGTTCTTC. Translation: CASSLGTSRRHEQFF.

The chain has TRBV28 and TRBJ2-4; weak D call: TRBD2 (6 bases). V was cut by 6 bases and J by 9 bases, with 18 bases left in between. CDR1 and CDR2 (germline): MDHEN, SYDVKM. The CDR3 is 14 amino acids. The CDR3 DNA is TGTGCCAGCAGCGCCAGCCCGGGGGAGGCCATTCAGTACTTC. Its protein is CASSASPGEAIQYF. The variable domain in full, completed from reference TRBV28 and TRBJ2-4, reads DVKVTQSSRYLVKRTGEKVFLECVQDMDHENMFWYRQDPGLGLRLIYFSYDVKMKEKGDIPEGYSVSREKKERFSLILESASTNQTSMYLCASSASPGEAIQYFGAGTRLSVL.

This clone is deemed medium-sized. The V gene is TRBV7-2, the J gene TRBJ1-2; D unresolved. The V end was cut by 2 bases, the J end by 4 bases, with 8 bases between. CDR1 and CDR2 (germline): SGHTA, FQGNSA. The CDR3 runs 13 residues. The CDR3 nucleotides are TGTGCCAGCAGCTTATCTGCAGTCTATGGCTACACCTTC. Translated: CASSLSAVYGYTF.

The chain couples TRBV28 to TRBJ1-5; weak D call: TRBD1 (5 bases). The CDR3 is 15 residues long. Between the trimmed V and J ends, which lost 1 base and 7 bases, there was a span of 14 bases. CDR1 and CDR2 from the germline V gene are MDHEN and SYDVKM. The CDR3 loop is CASSLLGRDRQPQHF. The DNA of the CDR3 is TGTGCCAGCAGTTTATTGGGCAGGGATCGGCAGCCCCAGCATTTT.